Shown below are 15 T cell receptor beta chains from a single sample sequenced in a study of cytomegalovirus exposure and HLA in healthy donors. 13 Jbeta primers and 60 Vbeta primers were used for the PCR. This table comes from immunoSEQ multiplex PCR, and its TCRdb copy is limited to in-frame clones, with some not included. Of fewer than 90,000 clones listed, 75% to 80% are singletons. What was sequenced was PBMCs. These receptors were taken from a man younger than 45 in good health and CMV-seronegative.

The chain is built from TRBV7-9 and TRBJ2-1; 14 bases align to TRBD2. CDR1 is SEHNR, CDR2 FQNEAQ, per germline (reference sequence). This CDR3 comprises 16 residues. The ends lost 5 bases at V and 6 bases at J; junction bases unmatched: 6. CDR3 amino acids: CASSRLAGGIGNEQFF. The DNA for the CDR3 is TGTGCCAGCAGCAGACTAGCGGGAGGGATTGGCAATGAGCAGTTCTTC. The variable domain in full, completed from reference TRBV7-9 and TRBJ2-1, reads DTGVSQNPRHKITKRGQNVTFRCDPISEHNRLYWYRQTLGQGPEFLTYFQNEAQLEKSRLLSDRFSAERPKGSFSTLEIQRTEQGDSAMYLCASSRLAGGIGNEQFFGPGTRLTVL.

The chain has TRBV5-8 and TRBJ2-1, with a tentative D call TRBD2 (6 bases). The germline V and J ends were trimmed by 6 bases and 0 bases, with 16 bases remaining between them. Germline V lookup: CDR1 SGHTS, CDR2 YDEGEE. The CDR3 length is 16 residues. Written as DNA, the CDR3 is TGTGCCAGCACCGGTAGCGGTCGACGCTCCTACAATGAGCAGTTCTTC. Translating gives CASTGSGRRSYNEQFF.

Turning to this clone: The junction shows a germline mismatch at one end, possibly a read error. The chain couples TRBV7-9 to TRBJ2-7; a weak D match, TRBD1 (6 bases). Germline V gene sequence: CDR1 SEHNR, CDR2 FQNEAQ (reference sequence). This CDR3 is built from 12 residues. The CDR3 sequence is CSSSRTGYEQYF. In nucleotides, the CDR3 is TGTTCCAGCAGCCGAACAGGGTACGAGCAGTACTTC.

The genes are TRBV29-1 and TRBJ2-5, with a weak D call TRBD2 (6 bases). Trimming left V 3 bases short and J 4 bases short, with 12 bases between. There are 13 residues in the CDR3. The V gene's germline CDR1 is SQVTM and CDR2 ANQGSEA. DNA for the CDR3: TGCAGCGTTGATATTAGCGGAGGAGAGACCCAGTACTTC. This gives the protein CSVDISGGETQYF.

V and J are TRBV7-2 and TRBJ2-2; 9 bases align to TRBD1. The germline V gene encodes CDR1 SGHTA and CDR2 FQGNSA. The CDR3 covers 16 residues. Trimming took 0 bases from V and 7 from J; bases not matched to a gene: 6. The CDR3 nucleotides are TGTGCCAGCAGCTTAGCCGACCCGGGACAGGGCGGGGAGCTGTTTTTT. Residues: CASSLADPGQGGELFF. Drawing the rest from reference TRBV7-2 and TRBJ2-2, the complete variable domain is GAGVSQSPSNKVTEKGKDVELRCDPISGHTALYWYRQSLGQGLEFLIYFQGNSAPDKSGLPSDRFSAERTGGSVSTLTIQRTQQEDSAVYLCASSLADPGQGGELFFGEGSRLTVL.

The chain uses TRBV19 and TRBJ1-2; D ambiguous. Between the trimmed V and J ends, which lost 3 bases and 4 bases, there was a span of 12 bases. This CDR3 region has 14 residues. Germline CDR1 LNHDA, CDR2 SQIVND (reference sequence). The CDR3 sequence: CASSISHIFYGYTF. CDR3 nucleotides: TGTGCCAGTAGTATTTCTCACATCTTCTATGGCTACACCTTC.

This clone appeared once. CDR3: CAITTSGSGANVLTF. In nucleotides, the CDR3 is TGTGCCATCACGACTAGCGGATCTGGGGCCAACGTCCTGACTTTC. The chain uses TRBV10-3 and TRBJ2-6, with TRBD2 identical over 9 bases. There are 15 residues in the CDR3. CDR1 and CDR2 (germline): ENHRY, SYGVKD. Trimming cost V 7 bases and J 1 base; bases outside gene matches: 2.

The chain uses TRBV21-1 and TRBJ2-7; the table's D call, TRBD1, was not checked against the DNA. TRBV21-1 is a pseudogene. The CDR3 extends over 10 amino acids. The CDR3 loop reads CASSPYEQYF. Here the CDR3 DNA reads TGTGCCAGCAGTCCATACGAGCAGTACTTC.

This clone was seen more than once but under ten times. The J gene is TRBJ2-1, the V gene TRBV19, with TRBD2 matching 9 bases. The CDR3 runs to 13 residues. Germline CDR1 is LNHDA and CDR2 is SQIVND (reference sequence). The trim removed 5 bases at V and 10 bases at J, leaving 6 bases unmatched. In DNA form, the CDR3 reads TGTGCCAGTAGTCTGGTCGCGGGGGGGGAGCAGTTCTTC. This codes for CASSLVAGGEQFF. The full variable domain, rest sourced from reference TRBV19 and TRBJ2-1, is DGGITQSPKYLFRKEGQNVTLSCEQNLNHDAMYWYRQDPGQGLRLIYYSQIVNDFQKGDIAEGYSVSREKKESFPLTVTSAQKNPTAFYLCASSLVAGGEQFFGPGTRLTVL.

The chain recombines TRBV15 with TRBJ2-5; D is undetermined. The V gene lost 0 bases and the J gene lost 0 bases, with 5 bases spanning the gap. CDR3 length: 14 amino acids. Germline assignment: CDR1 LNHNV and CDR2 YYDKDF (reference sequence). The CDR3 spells CATSRDPYQETQYF. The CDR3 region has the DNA TGTGCCACCAGCAGAGATCCCTACCAAGAGACCCAGTACTTC.

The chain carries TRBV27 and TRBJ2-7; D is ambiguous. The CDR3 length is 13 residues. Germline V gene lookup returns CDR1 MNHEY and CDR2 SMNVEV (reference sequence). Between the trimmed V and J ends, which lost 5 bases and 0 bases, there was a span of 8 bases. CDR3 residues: CASSPWSSYEQYF. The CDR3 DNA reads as TGTGCCAGCAGTCCCTGGAGCTCCTACGAGCAGTACTTC.

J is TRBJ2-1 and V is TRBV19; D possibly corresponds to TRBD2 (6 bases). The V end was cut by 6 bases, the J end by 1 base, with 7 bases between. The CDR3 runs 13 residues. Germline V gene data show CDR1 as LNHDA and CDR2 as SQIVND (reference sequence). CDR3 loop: CASRSGSYNEQFF. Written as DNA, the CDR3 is TGTGCCAGTAGAAGCGGGTCCTACAATGAGCAGTTCTTC.

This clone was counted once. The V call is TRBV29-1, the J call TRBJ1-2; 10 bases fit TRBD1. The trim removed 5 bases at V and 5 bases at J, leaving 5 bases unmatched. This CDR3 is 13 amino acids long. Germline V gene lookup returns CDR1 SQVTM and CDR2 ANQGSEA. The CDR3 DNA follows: TGCAGCGTTCGGGACAGGGGAGGGTATGGCTACACCTTC. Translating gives CSVRDRGGYGYTF.

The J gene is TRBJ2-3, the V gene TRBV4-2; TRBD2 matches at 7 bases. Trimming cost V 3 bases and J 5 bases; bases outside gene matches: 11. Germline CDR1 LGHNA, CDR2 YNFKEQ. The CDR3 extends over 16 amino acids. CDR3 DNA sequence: TGTGCCAGCAGCCAGTCCTTAGCGGGCTCGGGAGATACGCAGTATTTT. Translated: CASSQSLAGSGDTQYF.

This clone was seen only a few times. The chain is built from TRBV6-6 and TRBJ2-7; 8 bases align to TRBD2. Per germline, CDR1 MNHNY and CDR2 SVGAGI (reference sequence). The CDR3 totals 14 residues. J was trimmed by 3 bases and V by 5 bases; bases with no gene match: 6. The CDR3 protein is CASSRGTSNYEQYF. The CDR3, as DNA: TGTGCCAGCAGTAGAGGGACTAGTAACTACGAGCAGTACTTC.